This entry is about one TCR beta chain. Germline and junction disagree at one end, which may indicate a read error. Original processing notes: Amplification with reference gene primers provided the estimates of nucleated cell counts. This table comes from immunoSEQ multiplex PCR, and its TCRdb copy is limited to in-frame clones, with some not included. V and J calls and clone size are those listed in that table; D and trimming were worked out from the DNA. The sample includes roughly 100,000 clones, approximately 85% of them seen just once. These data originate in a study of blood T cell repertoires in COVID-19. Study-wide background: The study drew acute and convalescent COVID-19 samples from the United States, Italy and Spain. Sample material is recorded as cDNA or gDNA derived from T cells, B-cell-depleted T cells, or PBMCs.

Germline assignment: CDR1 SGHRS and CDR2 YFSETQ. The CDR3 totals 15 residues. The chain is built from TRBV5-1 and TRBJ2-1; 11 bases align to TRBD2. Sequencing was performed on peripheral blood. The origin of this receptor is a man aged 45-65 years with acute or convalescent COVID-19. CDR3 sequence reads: CASSFGGTSGNEQFF. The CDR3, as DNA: TGCGCGAGCAGCTTTGGAGGGACTAGCGGTAATGAGCAGTTCTTC.